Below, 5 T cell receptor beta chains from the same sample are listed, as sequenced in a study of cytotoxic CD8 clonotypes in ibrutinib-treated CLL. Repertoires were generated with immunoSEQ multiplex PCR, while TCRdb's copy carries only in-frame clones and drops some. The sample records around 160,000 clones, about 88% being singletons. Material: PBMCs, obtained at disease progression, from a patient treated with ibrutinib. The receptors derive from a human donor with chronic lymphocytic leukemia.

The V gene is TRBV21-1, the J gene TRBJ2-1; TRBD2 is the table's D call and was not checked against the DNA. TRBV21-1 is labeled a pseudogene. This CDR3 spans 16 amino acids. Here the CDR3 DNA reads TGTGCCAGCATCGTAGGAGGGCGATCCTTGGGGAATGAGCAGTTCTTC. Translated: CASIVGGRSLGNEQFF.

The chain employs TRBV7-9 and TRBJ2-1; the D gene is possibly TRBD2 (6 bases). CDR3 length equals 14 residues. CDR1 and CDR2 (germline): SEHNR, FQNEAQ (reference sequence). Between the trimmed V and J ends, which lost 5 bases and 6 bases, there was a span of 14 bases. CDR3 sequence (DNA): TGTGCCAGCAGCCCTCCGGGACTCGCCAATGAGCAGTTCTTC. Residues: CASSPPGLANEQFF.

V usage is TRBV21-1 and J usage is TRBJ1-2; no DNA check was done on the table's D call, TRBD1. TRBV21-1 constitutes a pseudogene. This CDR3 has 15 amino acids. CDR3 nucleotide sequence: TGTGCCAGCATCCCGAAGGGGGCTTCTAACTATGGCTACACCTTC. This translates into CASIPKGASNYGYTF.

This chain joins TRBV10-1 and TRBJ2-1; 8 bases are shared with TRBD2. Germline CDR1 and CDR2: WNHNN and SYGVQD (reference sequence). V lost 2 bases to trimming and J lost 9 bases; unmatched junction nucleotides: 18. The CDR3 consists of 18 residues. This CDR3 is CASSEDPPSGTRGSEQFF. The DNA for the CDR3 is TGCGCCAGCAGTGAGGATCCCCCATCCGGGACTAGGGGAAGTGAGCAGTTCTTC.

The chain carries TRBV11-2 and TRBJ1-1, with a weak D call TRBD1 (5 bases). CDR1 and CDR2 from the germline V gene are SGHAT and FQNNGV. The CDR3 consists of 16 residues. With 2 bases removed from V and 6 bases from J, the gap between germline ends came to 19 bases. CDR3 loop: CASSLTGPPVGPEAFF. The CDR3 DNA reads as TGTGCCAGCAGCTTAACAGGTCCCCCCGTTGGACCTGAAGCTTTCTTT.